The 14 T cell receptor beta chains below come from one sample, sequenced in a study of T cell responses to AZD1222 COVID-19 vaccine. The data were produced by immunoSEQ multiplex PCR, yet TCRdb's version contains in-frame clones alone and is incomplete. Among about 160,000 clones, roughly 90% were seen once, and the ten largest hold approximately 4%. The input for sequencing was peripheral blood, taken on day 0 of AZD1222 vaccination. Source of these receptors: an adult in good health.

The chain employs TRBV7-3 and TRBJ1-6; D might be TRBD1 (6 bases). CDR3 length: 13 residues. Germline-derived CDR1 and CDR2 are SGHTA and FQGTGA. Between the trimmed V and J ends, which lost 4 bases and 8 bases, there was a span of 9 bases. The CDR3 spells CASSSTGYSPLHF. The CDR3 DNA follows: TGTGCCAGCAGCTCAACAGGGTATTCACCCCTCCACTTT.

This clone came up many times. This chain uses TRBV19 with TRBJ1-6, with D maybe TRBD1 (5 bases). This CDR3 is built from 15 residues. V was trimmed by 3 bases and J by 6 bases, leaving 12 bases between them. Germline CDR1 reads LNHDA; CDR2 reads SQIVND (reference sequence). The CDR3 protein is CASSIAQGSNSPLHF. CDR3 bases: TGTGCCAGTAGTATTGCCCAGGGATCTAATTCACCCCTCCACTTT.

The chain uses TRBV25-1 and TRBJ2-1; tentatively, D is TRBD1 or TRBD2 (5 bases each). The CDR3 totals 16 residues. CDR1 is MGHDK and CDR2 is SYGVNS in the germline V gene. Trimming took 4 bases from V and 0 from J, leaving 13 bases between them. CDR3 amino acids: CASSGDVFSSYNEQFF. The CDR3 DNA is TGTGCCAGCAGTGGGGACGTTTTTAGCTCCTACAATGAGCAGTTCTTC.

Here the CDR3 reads CASSGALYSNQPQHF. The CDR3 DNA reads as TGTGCCAGCAGTGGGGCGTTGTATAGCAATCAGCCCCAGCATTTT. The chain has TRBV28 and TRBJ1-5; perhaps TRBD1 as D (5 bases). Germline lookup yields CDR1 MDHEN and CDR2 SYDVKM. V dropped 5 bases and J dropped 0 bases, with 11 bases sitting between them. This CDR3 comprises 15 residues.

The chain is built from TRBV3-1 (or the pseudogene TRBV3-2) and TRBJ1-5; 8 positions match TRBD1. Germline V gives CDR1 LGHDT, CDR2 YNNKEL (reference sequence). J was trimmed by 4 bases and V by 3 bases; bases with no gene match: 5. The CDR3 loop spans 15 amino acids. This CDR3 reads CASSQSDRGNQPQHF. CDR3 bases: TGTGCCAGCAGCCAGTCAGACAGGGGAAATCAGCCCCAGCATTTT.

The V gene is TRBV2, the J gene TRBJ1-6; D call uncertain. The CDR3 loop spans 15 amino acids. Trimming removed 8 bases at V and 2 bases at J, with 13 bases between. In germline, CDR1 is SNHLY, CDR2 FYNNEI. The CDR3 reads CASREEGTYNSPLHF. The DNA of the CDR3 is TGTGCCAGCCGAGAAGAGGGAACCTATAATTCACCCCTCCACTTT.

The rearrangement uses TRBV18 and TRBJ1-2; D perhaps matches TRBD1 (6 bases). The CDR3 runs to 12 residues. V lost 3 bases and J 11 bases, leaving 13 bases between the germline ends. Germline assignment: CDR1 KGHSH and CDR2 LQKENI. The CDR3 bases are TGTGCCAGCTCACCCCAGACAGGCCCTTACACCTTC. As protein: CASSPQTGPYTF.

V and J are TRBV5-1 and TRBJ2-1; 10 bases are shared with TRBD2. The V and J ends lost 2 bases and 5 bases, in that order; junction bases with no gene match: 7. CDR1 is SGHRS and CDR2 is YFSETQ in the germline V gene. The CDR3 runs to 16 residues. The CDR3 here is CASSFGGLAPDNEQFF. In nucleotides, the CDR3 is TGCGCCAGCAGCTTTGGGGGACTAGCGCCCGACAATGAGCAGTTCTTC.

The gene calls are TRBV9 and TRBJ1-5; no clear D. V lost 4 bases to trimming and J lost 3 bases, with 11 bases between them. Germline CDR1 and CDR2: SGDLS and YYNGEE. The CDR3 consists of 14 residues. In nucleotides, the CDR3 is TGTGCCAGCAGCCAGACCCGGGACAATCAGCCCCAGCATTTT. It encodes CASSQTRDNQPQHF.

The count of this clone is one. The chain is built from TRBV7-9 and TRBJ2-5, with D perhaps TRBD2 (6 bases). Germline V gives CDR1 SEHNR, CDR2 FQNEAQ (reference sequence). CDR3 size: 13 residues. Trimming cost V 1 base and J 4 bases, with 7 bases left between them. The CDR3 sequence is CASSLGGGETQYF. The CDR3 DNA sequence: TGTGCCAGCAGCTTAGGGGGAGGAGAGACCCAGTACTTC.

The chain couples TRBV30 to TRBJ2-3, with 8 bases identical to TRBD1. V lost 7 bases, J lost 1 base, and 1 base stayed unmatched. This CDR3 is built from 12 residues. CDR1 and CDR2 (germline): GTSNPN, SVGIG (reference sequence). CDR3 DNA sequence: TGTGCCTCGGACAGGGGCACAGATACGCAGTATTTT. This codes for CASDRGTDTQYF.

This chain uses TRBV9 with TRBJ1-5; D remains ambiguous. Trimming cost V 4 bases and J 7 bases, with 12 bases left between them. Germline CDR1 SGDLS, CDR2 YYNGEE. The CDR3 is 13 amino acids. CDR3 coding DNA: TGTGCCAGCAGCTCTAGCCATGGGCAGCCCCAGCATTTT. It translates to CASSSSHGQPQHF.

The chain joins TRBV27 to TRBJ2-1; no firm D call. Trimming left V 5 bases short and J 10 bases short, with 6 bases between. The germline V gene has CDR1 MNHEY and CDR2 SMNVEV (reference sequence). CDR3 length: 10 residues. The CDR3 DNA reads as TGTGCCAGCAGTATCGGGGAGCAGTTCTTC. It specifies CASSIGEQFF.

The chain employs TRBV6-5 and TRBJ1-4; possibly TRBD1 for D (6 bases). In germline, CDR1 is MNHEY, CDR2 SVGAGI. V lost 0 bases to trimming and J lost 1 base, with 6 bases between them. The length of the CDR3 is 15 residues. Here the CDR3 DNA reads TGTGCCAGCAGTTACTCGGACAGAACTAATGAAAAACTGTTTTTT. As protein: CASSYSDRTNEKLFF.